This T cell receptor (beta chain) was identified during a study of HIV-infected patients and healthy controls. Study findings and constraints: Study cohorts differed slightly in age and sex, but this did not explain diversity differences.

The sample holds many counts of this clonotype. Antigen: not known. Whole blood was used without fractionation, so all unsorted peripheral T cells were included. Alpha and beta constant-region primers primed reverse transcription of around 500 ng RNA. Separate chain-specific third strand synthesis with multiplexing indices produced the alpha and beta libraries. MiXCR, run by TCRdb on the 5' RACE reads, gives a single entry per CDR3 protein. The sample holds about 10,000 distinct CDR3 sequences; 10% are singletons and the top ten take approximately 15%. Sequenced here: blood, sampled before antiretroviral therapy. The TCR comes from an adult with HIV infection.

Written as DNA, the CDR3 is TGTGCCAGCAGTTCCCCTTGGGACGGGAGGGCCTACGAGCAGTACTTC. It encodes CASSSPWDGRAYEQYF. The chain carries TRBV28 and TRBJ2-7, with TRBD2 matching over 8 bases. Germline loops: CDR1 MDHEN, CDR2 SYDVKM. V shed 4 bases, J shed 2 bases, and the junction held 10 bases outside the gene matches. CDR3 size: 16 residues.